This passage covers 19 T cell receptor beta chains from one sample sequenced in a study of cytomegalovirus exposure and HLA in healthy donors. 60 Vbeta and 13 Jbeta primers were used in PCR. Generated by immunoSEQ multiplex PCR, the TCRdb table keeps only in-frame clones and is missing some. The table has 100,000 to 150,000 clones, approximately 74% seen once. Sequenced input: PBMCs. These receptors were taken from a man aged 35 to 55 in good health and CMV-seropositive.

The count of this clone is one. V is TRBV6-5 and J is TRBJ2-7, with a weak D call TRBD2 (5 bases). Per germline, CDR1 MNHEY and CDR2 SVGAGI. CDR3 size: 15 residues. The ends were cut back, 6 bases at V and 7 bases at J, with 22 bases in the middle. The CDR3 DNA reads as TGTGCCAGCAGACGCTCCGGACTCGGCCTCAGGGAGCAGTACTTC. This translates into CASRRSGLGLREQYF.

This chain connects TRBV5-4 to TRBJ2-3, with TRBD1 identical over 7 bases. The germline V gene encodes CDR1 SGHNT and CDR2 YYREEE (reference sequence). The CDR3 is 16 amino acids. V gave up 0 bases and J gave up 2 bases; unmatched junction bases: 6. The CDR3 here is CASSLAGGILTDTQYF. Here the CDR3 DNA reads TGTGCCAGCAGCTTGGCAGGGGGTATACTCACAGATACGCAGTATTTT.

The chain couples TRBV27 to TRBJ2-5; TRBD2 matches at 8 bases. The CDR3 runs 14 residues. V dropped 5 bases and J dropped 5; count of bases not matched to a gene: 7. Germline V gene sequence: CDR1 MNHEY, CDR2 SMNVEV (reference sequence). The CDR3 is CASSVRGGSETQYF. CDR3 in DNA: TGTGCCAGCAGTGTACGGGGGGGCAGCGAGACCCAGTACTTC.

This clone was seen a few times. This chain joins TRBV9 and TRBJ2-2, with 8 bases matching TRBD2. With V trimmed by 4 bases and J by 8 bases, 10 bases remained unmatched. The CDR3 is made up of 15 amino acids. Germline V gene lookup returns CDR1 SGDLS and CDR2 YYNGEE. The CDR3 bases are TGTGCCAGCAGCCTTAGCGGGGTCCTCAGTGGGGAGCTGTTTTTT. Amino acids: CASSLSGVLSGELFF.

In regard to this clone: Other DNA variants within this sample encode the same CDR3. This chain uses TRBV18 with TRBJ1-1; D unclear. The V gene's germline CDR1 is KGHSH and CDR2 LQKENI. V shed 3 bases and J shed 0 bases, with 5 bases lying between them. The length of the CDR3 is 13 residues. CDR3: CASSPTLNTEAFF. The CDR3 DNA reads as TGTGCCAGCTCACCGACACTGAACACTGAAGCTTTCTTT. The variable domain in full, with the rest retrieved from reference TRBV18 and TRBJ1-1, is NAGVMQNPRHLVRRRGQEARLRCSPMKGHSHVYWYRQLPEEGLKFMVYLQKENIIDESGMPKERFSAEFPKEGPSILRIQQVVRGDSAAYFCASSPTLNTEAFFGQGTRLTVV.

The chain recombines TRBV18 with TRBJ2-3; TRBD2 matches at 9 bases. CDR3 length equals 16 residues. Trimming at V came to 2 bases and at J to 6 bases, leaving 9 bases not matched to a gene. Per germline, CDR1 KGHSH and CDR2 LQKENI. The CDR3 region has the DNA TGTGCCAGCTCACCAGAAGTAGCGGGAGCGTCTGATACGCAGTATTTT. Translation: CASSPEVAGASDTQYF.

Within the sample, this clone is medium-sized. The chain combines TRBV7-2 with TRBJ1-2, with D possibly matching TRBD1 (6 bases). Trimming pared 1 base from V and 0 bases from J, leaving 9 bases between. This CDR3 contains 15 residues. Looked up from germline, CDR1 is SGHTA and CDR2 is FQGNSA. CDR3 DNA: TGTGCCAGCAGCTTAGACAGGGCCACTAACTATGGCTACACCTTC. It encodes CASSLDRATNYGYTF. The variable domain in full, with the rest retrieved from reference TRBV7-2 and TRBJ1-2, is GAGVSQSPSNKVTEKGKDVELRCDPISGHTALYWYRQSLGQGLEFLIYFQGNSAPDKSGLPSDRFSAERTGGSVSTLTIQRTQQEDSAVYLCASSLDRATNYGYTFGSGTRLTVV.

The chain has TRBV7-8 and TRBJ2-7; weak D call: TRBD2 (5 bases). In germline, CDR1 is SGHVS, CDR2 FQNEAQ. Deletions cut 2 bases from V and 0 bases from J, with 11 bases between. This CDR3 region has 15 residues. This chain's CDR3 is CASSLRELSSYEQYF. The CDR3 region has the DNA TGTGCCAGCAGCTTAAGGGAGCTGAGCTCCTACGAGCAGTACTTC.

The CDR3 loop is CSVEDRDTFYGYTF. The CDR3 DNA follows: TGCAGCGTTGAAGATCGCGACACCTTCTATGGCTACACCTTC. J is TRBJ1-2 and V is TRBV29-1, with no clear D. Germline V lookup: CDR1 SQVTM, CDR2 ANQGSEA. This CDR3 contains 14 residues. Trimming removed 0 bases from V and 4 bases from J, with 12 bases in between. Using reference TRBV29-1 and TRBJ1-2 for the parts outside the CDR3, the full variable domain is SAVISQKPSRDICQRGTSLTIQCQVDSQVTMMFWYRQQPGQSLTLIATANQGSEATYESGFVIDKFPISRPNLTFSTLTVSNMSPEDSSIYLCSVEDRDTFYGYTFGSGTRLTVV.

The chain has TRBV6-1 and TRBJ1-4, with D unresolved. V was shortened by 7 bases and J by 0 bases, with 6 bases between the two germline ends. In germline, CDR1 is MNHNS, CDR2 SASEGT. This CDR3 has 13 residues. Here the CDR3 reads CASTRSTNEKLFF. The CDR3 DNA reads TGTGCCAGCACACGGTCAACTAATGAAAAACTGTTTTTT.

This chain uses TRBV29-1 with TRBJ2-2, with TRBD1 matching 9 bases. The V and J ends lost 4 bases and 6 bases, in that order; junction bases with no gene match: 3. This CDR3 contains 13 residues. From germline, CDR1 is SQVTM and CDR2 ANQGSEA. The CDR3 loop reads CSVATGGPGELFF. CDR3 sequence (DNA): TGCAGCGTTGCAACAGGGGGCCCCGGGGAGCTGTTTTTT.

The gene calls are TRBV10-1 and TRBJ2-3; 12 bases are shared with TRBD2. J was trimmed by 8 bases and V by 0 bases; bases with no gene match: 9. Germline CDR1 and CDR2: WNHNN and SYGVQD (reference sequence). CDR3 length: 17 amino acids. Written as DNA, the CDR3 is TGCGCCAGCAGTGAGTCGAGAAGACTAGCGGGAGACCCTACGCAGTATTTT. This translates into CASSESRRLAGDPTQYF.

The chain uses TRBV4-1 and TRBJ1-1, with D perhaps matching TRBD1 (5 bases). The ends were cut back, 3 bases at V and 11 bases at J, with 13 bases in the middle. CDR1 is MGHRA, CDR2 YSYEKL, per germline. The CDR3 covers 12 residues. Here the CDR3 reads CASSHWGRGAFF. The CDR3, as DNA: TGCGCCAGCAGCCATTGGGGCCGGGGGGCTTTCTTT.

This chain connects TRBV28 to TRBJ2-1, with 9 nucleotides matching TRBD2. Germline assignment: CDR1 MDHEN and CDR2 SYDVKM. The junction had 0 bases not matched to a gene; V was cut back by 2 bases and J by 1 base. CDR3 length equals 15 residues. The CDR3 spells CASSLAGGSYNEQFF. For the CDR3, the DNA is TGTGCCAGCAGTTTAGCGGGGGGGTCCTACAATGAGCAGTTCTTC.

The table lists this clone with a count of one. J is TRBJ2-7 and V is TRBV19; weak D call: TRBD2 (5 bases). Germline values: CDR1 LNHDA, CDR2 SQIVND (reference sequence). The CDR3 totals 13 residues. V gave up 1 base and J gave up 7 bases, with 11 bases separating them. Written as DNA, the CDR3 is TGTGCCAGTAGTATAGCCGGGGTTCGGGAGCAGTACTTC. Translating it yields CASSIAGVREQYF.

The chain combines TRBV2 with TRBJ2-1, with 9 bases fitting TRBD2. This CDR3 is built from 15 residues. Per germline, CDR1 SNHLY and CDR2 FYNNEI. After removal of 6 bases from V and 2 bases from J, the junction contained 5 bases not matched to a gene. CDR3 nucleotides: TGTGCCAGCAGGTTAGCGGGAGAAGCCTACAATGAGCAGTTCTTC. It yields the protein CASRLAGEAYNEQFF.

The V call is TRBV6-5, the J call TRBJ2-5; weak D call: TRBD2 (5 bases). Germline assignment: CDR1 MNHEY and CDR2 SVGAGI. Trimming shortened V by 0 bases and J by 5 bases, and 10 bases separated the two germline ends. The CDR3 sequence is 14 residues long. DNA for the CDR3: TGTGCCAGCAGTTACTCAGTACTAGGGGAGACCCAGTACTTC. Protein product: CASSYSVLGETQYF.

This clone was recorded only once. One junction end does not reproduce the germline sequence, and a read error may be involved. This chain links TRBV15 with TRBJ1-5; 8 nucleotides line up with TRBD1. The CDR3 length is 15 residues. Per germline, CDR1 LNHNV and CDR2 YYDKDF (reference sequence). In DNA, the CDR3 is TGTGCCACCAGCGGAGACAGGGGTCGCAATCAGCCCCAGCATTTT. It specifies CATSGDRGRNQPQHF.

The CDR3 region is CASSPDRVIEAFF. The CDR3 DNA reads as TGTGCCAGTAGTCCCGACAGGGTCATTGAAGCTTTCTTT. The rearrangement uses TRBV19 and TRBJ1-1, with 7 bases aligning to TRBD1. The CDR3 is 13 amino acids. V shed 5 bases and J 7 bases; nucleotides not matched to a gene: 7. From germline, CDR1 is LNHDA and CDR2 SQIVND (reference sequence).